This T cell receptor beta chain was captured in a study of a mutant IDH1 vaccine in newly diagnosed glioma. Study information: Of treated patients, 62.5% were men and approximately 40% women, averaging about 37 years. Study-wide findings and caveats: The authors found pseudoprogression apparently unrelated to changes in top peripheral T cell clonotypes.

Time point described: week 5, during vaccination. Alongside topical imiquimod, each dose of vaccine comprised 300 ug of mutant IDH1 20-mer peptide. This clone was detected only once. Its antigen is not identified. V was pared by 2 bases and J by 3 bases, with 5 bases of the junction left unmatched. Germline loops: CDR1 WNHNN, CDR2 SYGVQD (reference sequence). The CDR3 has 15 amino acids. TCRdb keeps only in-frame clones here, not all; method: immunoSEQ multiplex PCR. The sample holds about 83,000 clones; 75% to 95% are singletons and the top ten take approximately 0.6%. The TCR was taken from a woman in her 50s with glioma. The chain combines TRBV10-1 with TRBJ2-7; TRBD1 matches 9 bases. The sequenced sample was PBMCs, obtained from a glioma patient whose treatment included an IDH1 peptide vaccine. CDR3 protein: CASSERGQGNYEQYF. Here the CDR3 DNA reads TGCGCCAGCAGTGAGAGGGGACAGGGAAACTACGAGCAGTACTTC.